This TCR beta chain appears in the sequencing data of a study of T cells expressing NK-cell markers. On the study more broadly: There were seven HCMV-seropositive donors and one seronegative donor among the eight sequenced.

TCR beta cDNA was made by 5'RACE template switching with UMIs. Following a re-call of the 5' RACE reads, TCRdb has one entry per CDR3 protein and lacks DNA. The repertoire shows a few hundred thousand distinct CDR3 sequences; the top ten hold approximately 1.5%. Study-level results: Over 5 donors carried dominant NKG2C+ clonotypes that made up roughly 1.0-7.0% of their CD8+ T cells. Among several donors, these clonotypes also ranked first in the CD3+CD56-NKG2C+ fraction.

The length of the CDR3 is 14 residues. Germline V gene lookup returns CDR1 SGHTA and CDR2 FQGNSA. Points on this clonotype: What it binds is unknown.

J is TRBJ2-3 and V is TRBV7-2; the TCRdb D gene call, TRBD2, has no DNA to confirm it. The sequence came from a woman aged 50 to 60 in good health. The sequenced material came from blood T cells: a sorted CD56 or NKG2C T cell subset, CD4+ or CD8+ T cells, or bulk PBMC T cells (not recorded which). The CDR3 spells CASSVLAITDTQYF.